A single sample is the source of the 10 T cell receptor beta chains below, sequenced in a study of cytomegalovirus exposure and HLA in healthy donors. The primer mix had 60 Vbeta and 13 Jbeta primers. Here immunoSEQ multiplex PCR was the method, and the copy in TCRdb shows in-frame clones only, minus some. The sample has tens of thousands of clones, roughly four fifths seen once. Specimen: PBMCs. The receptors come from a middle-aged woman in good health and CMV-seropositive.

The chain links TRBV10-3 to TRBJ2-7; TRBD1 agrees at 7 bases. Germline CDR1 ENHRY, CDR2 SYGVKD. This CDR3 comprises 15 residues. The V segment lost 6 bases and the J segment 0 bases; nucleotides outside the gene matches: 8. For the CDR3, the DNA is TGTGCCATCAGAGATACAGGGGCTAGCTCCTACGAGCAGTACTTC. Its translation: CAIRDTGASSYEQYF.

The CDR3 here is CASSPAGNYEQYF. CDR3 nucleotide sequence: TGTGCCAGCAGCCCAGCCGGGAACTACGAGCAGTACTTC. The chain recombines TRBV7-9 with TRBJ2-7, with D possibly being TRBD2 (5 bases). The CDR3 sequence is 13 residues long. V was cut by 5 bases and J by 3 bases, with 11 bases left in between. Germline CDR1 SEHNR, CDR2 FQNEAQ (reference sequence).

The chain employs TRBV9 and TRBJ2-1, with 9 bases fitting TRBD1. Germline V gene sequence: CDR1 SGDLS, CDR2 YYNGEE. The CDR3 contains 15 residues. V shed 2 bases and J 8 bases; nucleotides not matched to a gene: 8. CDR3 sequence (DNA): TGTGCCAGCAGCGTCGGGACAGGGAGATGGGATGAGCAGTTCTTC. This gives the protein CASSVGTGRWDEQFF.

CDR3 bases: TGTGCCAGCAGCTTGGGGTCCGGGACAGGGACGGACGAGCAGTACTTC. Translated, it gives CASSLGSGTGTDEQYF. The chain is built from TRBV5-8 and TRBJ2-7; 9 bases are a match to TRBD1. Germline CDR1 reads SGHTS; CDR2 reads YDEGEE. The trim removed 0 bases at V and 5 bases at J, leaving 9 bases unmatched. This CDR3 region has 16 residues.

The chain has TRBV6-5 and TRBJ1-6, with TRBD1 matching 9 bases. The CDR3 spans 16 residues. V dropped 0 bases and J dropped 9; count of bases not matched to a gene: 6. Germline lookup yields CDR1 MNHEY and CDR2 SVGAGI. The CDR3 DNA reads as TGTGCCAGCAGTTACTCGTGGGACAGGGTGGGTTCACCCCTCCACTTT. It translates to CASSYSWDRVGSPLHF.

The rearrangement joins TRBV4-3 to TRBJ2-2; TRBD2 is a possible D gene (5 bases). V lost 1 base to trimming and J lost 2 bases, with 11 bases between them. Germline CDR1 is LGHNA and CDR2 is YSLEER. The CDR3 is 16 amino acids. CDR3 coding DNA: TGCGCCAGCAGCCAAGCTACGCGGGCAAACACCGGGGAGCTGTTTTTT. The encoded protein is CASSQATRANTGELFF.

The J gene is TRBJ2-7, the V gene TRBV29-1; no clear D. The V and J ends lost 6 bases and 6 bases respectively, with 15 bases between them. This CDR3 is 12 amino acids long. CDR1 is SQVTM and CDR2 is ANQGSEA in the germline V gene. The CDR3 bases are TGCAGCGTCTCACCGCTTCCGGGCGAGCAGTACTTC. As protein: CSVSPLPGEQYF.

This chain links TRBV6-1 with TRBJ2-5, with 9 bases lining up with TRBD2. The trim removed 8 bases at V and 5 bases at J, leaving 12 bases unmatched. The CDR3 sequence is 15 residues long. From germline, CDR1 is MNHNS and CDR2 SASEGT. Written as DNA, the CDR3 is TGTGCCAGCGTGGGAGCTAGCGGGATGCGGGAGACCCAGTACTTC. This encodes CASVGASGMRETQYF.

The chain links TRBV28 to TRBJ1-5; possible D gene TRBD1, 6 bases. Trimming pared 7 bases from V and 0 bases from J, leaving 19 bases between. The V gene's germline CDR1 is MDHEN and CDR2 SYDVKM. The CDR3 totals 17 residues. The CDR3 nucleotides are TGTGCCAGCAAGGGGGGGCGGTACGTCTATAGCAATCAGCCCCAGCATTTT. Protein sequence: CASKGGRYVYSNQPQHF.

The V call is TRBV4-3, the J call TRBJ1-1; tentatively, D is TRBD1 (5 bases). The V gene's germline CDR1 is LGHNA and CDR2 YSLEER. The V end lost 8 bases, the J end lost 1 base, and 17 bases lay between the germline ends. CDR3 length: 15 amino acids. CDR3 DNA sequence: TGCGCCAGCCCATCTGGACGGGGGGGGAACACTGAAGCTTTCTTT. Translating it yields CASPSGRGGNTEAFF.